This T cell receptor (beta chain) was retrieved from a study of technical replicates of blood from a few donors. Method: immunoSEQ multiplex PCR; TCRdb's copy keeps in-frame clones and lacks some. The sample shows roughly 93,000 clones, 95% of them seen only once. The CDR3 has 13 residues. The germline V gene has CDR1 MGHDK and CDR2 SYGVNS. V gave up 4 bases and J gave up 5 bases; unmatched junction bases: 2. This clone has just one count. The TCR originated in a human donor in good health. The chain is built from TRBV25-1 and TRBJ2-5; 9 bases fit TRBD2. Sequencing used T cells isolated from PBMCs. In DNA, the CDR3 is TGTGCCAGCAGTGTAGCGGGAGACGAGACCCAGTACTTC. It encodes CASSVAGDETQYF.